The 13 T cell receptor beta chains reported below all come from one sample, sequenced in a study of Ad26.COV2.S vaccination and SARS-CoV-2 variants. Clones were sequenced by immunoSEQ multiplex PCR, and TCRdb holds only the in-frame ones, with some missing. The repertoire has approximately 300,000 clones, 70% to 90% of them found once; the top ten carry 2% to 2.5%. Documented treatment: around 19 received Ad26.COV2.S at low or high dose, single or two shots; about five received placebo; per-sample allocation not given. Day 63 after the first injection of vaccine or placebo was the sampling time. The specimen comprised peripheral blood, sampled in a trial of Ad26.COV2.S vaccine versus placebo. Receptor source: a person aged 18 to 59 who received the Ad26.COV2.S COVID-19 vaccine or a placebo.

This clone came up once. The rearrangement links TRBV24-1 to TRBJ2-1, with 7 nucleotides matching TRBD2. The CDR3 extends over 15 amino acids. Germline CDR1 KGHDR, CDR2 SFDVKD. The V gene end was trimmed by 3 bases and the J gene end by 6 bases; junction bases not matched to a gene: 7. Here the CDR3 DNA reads TGTGCCACCAGTGATCCTGTGCCGGGGGGCAATGAGCAGTTCTTC. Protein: CATSDPVPGGNEQFF.

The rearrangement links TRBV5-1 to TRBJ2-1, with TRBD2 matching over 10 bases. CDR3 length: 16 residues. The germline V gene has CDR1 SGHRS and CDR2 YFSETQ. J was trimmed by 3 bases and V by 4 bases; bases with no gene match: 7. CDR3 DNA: TGCGCCAGCAGCACCGTAGCGGGGGGCCTCTACAATGAGCAGTTCTTC. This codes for CASSTVAGGLYNEQFF. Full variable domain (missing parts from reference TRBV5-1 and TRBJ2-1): KAGVTQTPRYLIKTRGQQVTLSCSPISGHRSVSWYQQTPGQGLQFLFEYFSETQRNKGNFPGRFSGRQFSNSRSEMNVSTLELGDSALYLCASSTVAGGLYNEQFFGPGTRLTVL.

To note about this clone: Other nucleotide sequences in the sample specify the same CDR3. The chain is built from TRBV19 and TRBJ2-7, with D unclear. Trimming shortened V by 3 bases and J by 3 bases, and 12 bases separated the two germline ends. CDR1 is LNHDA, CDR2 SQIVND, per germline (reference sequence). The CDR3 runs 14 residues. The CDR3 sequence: CASSIGSLSYEQYF. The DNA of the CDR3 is TGTGCCAGTAGTATTGGCAGCTTGAGCTACGAGCAGTACTTC.

CDR3 sequence reads: CSVYRQGLPYEQYF. The CDR3, as DNA: TGCAGCGTTTATCGACAGGGATTACCCTACGAGCAGTACTTC. The chain employs TRBV29-1 and TRBJ2-7; 7 bases map to TRBD1. The V and J ends lost 5 bases and 2 bases, in that order; junction bases with no gene match: 9. This CDR3 contains 14 residues. CDR1 and CDR2 (germline): SQVTM, ANQGSEA.

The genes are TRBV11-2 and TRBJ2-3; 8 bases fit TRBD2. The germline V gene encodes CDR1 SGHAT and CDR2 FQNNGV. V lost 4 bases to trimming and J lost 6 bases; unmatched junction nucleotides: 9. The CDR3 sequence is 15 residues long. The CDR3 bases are TGTGCCAGCAGCTCGGACGGGAGGGTCATGGATACGCAGTATTTT. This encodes CASSSDGRVMDTQYF.

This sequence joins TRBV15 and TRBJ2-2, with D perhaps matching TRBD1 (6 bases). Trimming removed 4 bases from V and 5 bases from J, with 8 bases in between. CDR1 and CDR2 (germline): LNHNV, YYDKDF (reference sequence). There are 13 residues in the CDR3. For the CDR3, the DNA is TGTGCCACCAGCATCGGGACAACCGGGGAGCTGTTTTTT. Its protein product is CATSIGTTGELFF.

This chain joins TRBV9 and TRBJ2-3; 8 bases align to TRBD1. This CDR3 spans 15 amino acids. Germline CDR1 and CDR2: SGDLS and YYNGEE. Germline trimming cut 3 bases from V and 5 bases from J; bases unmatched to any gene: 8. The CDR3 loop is CASSGQTGALDTQYF. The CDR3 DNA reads TGTGCCAGCAGCGGACAGACAGGGGCCCTAGATACGCAGTATTTT. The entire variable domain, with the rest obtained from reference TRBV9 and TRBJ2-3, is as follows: DSGVTQTPKHLITATGQRVTLRCSPRSGDLSVYWYQQSLDQGLQFLIQYYNGEERAKGNILERFSAQQFPDLHSELNLSSLELGDSALYFCASSGQTGALDTQYFGPGTRLTVL.

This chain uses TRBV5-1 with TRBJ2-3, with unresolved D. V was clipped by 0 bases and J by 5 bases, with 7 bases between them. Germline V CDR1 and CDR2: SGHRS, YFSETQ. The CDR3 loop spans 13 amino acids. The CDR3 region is CASSLAPVDTQYF. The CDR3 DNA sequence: TGCGCCAGCAGCTTGGCCCCAGTAGATACGCAGTATTTT.

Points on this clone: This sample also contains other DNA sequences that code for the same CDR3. CDR3 in amino acids: CASSQGTVNYGYTF. CDR3 bases: TGTGCCAGCAGCCAAGGAACAGTCAACTATGGCTACACCTTC. The chain links TRBV3-1 (or the pseudogene TRBV3-2) to TRBJ1-2; D not certain. Germline V gives CDR1 LGHDT, CDR2 YNNKEL (reference sequence). The CDR3 totals 14 residues. Trimming stripped 1 base from V and 2 bases from J, with 8 bases between.

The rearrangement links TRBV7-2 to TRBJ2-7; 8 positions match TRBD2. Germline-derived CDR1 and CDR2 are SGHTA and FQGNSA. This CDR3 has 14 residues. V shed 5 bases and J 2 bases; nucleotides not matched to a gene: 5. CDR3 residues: CASSLAGGAYEQYF. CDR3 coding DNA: TGTGCCAGCAGCCTGGCGGGGGGAGCCTACGAGCAGTACTTC.

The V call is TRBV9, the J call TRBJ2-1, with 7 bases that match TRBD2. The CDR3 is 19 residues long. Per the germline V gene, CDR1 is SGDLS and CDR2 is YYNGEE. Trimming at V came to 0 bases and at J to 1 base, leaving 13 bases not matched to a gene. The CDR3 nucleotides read TGTGCCAGCAGCGTAGGGGGTAGCGGGCGAGAGTGGTCCTACAATGAGCAGTTCTTC. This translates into CASSVGGSGREWSYNEQFF.

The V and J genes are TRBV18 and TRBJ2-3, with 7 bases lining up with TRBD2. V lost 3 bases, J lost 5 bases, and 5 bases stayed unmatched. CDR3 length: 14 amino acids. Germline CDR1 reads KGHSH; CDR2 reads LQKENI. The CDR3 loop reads CASSPPGRGDTQYF. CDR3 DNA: TGTGCCAGCTCACCGCCGGGGAGGGGAGATACGCAGTATTTT.

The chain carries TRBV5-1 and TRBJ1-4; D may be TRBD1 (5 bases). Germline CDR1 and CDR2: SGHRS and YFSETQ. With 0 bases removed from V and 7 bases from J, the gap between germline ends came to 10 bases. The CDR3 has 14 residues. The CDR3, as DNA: TGCGCCAGCAGCTTGGCGGGGGTCGGTGAAAAACTGTTTTTT. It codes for CASSLAGVGEKLFF.